This T cell receptor beta chain is from a study of T-cell reconstitution after alpha-beta-depleted transplantation in children. Trimming took off 1 base at V and 7 bases at J, with 14 bases between the two ends. This CDR3 contains 13 residues. In germline, CDR1 is SQVTM, CDR2 ANQGSEA. This clonotype was counted ten times or more. Its target is unknown. Study conclusions and caveats: It was reported that alpha-beta T cells came from several hundred expanded graft clones (about two months after transplant). Certain patients had high TCRbeta diversity at day 60, and it came from recipient T cells and thymic progenitors that survived. When one year had passed after transplant, most T-cell counts and diversity came from newly produced T cells.

The TCRbeta library incorporated unique molecular identifiers. TCRdb redid the calling of the PCR reads with MiXCR, one entry per CDR3 protein. The table has over 200,000 distinct CDR3 sequences, about a tenth seen once. This sequence was found in a child less than two years old with acute myeloid leukemia, due to receive a stem cell transplant. The chain is built from TRBV29-1 and TRBJ2-7; D tentatively reads TRBD1 or TRBD2 (6 bases each). Here the sequenced sample was PBMCs, taken before TCRalphabeta/CD19-depleted stem cell transplant. Here the CDR3 reads CSVEAGGPREQYF. CDR3 nucleotide sequence: TGCAGCGTTGAAGCTGGGGGGCCAAGGGAGCAGTACTTC.